This TCR beta chain was obtained from a study of blood T cells in healthy people across ages. General study results and limits: Lack of knowledge of donor CMV status possibly confounded expanded clonotype changes.

Researchers report isolating at least 7 million PBMCs per sample. This clonotype came up many times. Its antigen is unknown. The authors ran a second PCR of roughly 7 to 11 cycles using a sample-barcoded 5' primer and a J-beta primer mix. MiXCR, run by TCRdb on the 5' RACE reads, gives a single entry per CDR3 protein. In the table there are 790,000 or so distinct CDR3 sequences, roughly three fifths of which are singletons. This TCR was recovered from a man aged 40-50 years in good health. Material: blood.

CDR3 in DNA: TGCGCCAGCAGCCGGGAGGGGGAGACCCAGTACTTC. Amino acid sequence: CASSREGETQYF. The chain has TRBV5-1 and TRBJ2-5; 8 bases agree with TRBD2. The CDR3 has 12 residues. After removal of 4 bases from V and 5 bases from J, the junction contained 1 base not matched to a gene. Per germline, CDR1 SGHRS and CDR2 YFSETQ. Full variable domain (outside the CDR3, taken from reference TRBV5-1 and TRBJ2-5): KAGVTQTPRYLIKTRGQQVTLSCSPISGHRSVSWYQQTPGQGLQFLFEYFSETQRNKGNFPGRFSGRQFSNSRSEMNVSTLELGDSALYLCASSREGETQYFGPGTRLLVL.